The clone carrying this TCR beta chain was recorded a few times. As yet, its antigen is unknown. This record belongs to a study of CD8 T cells in ankylosing spondylitis. General study findings and limits: Reportedly, significant enrichment of disease-linked clones occurred in matched ankylosing spondylitis synovial fluid. Clones that were linked to disease were CD8+ and were relatively rare in peripheral blood. A subset of motif variants has previously been described in the synovial fluid and blood of reactive arthritis.

CDR3 size: 14 residues. The germline CDR1 and CDR2 sequences are SQVTM and ANQGSEA. The J segment lost 4 bases and the V segment lost 6 bases, leaving 8 bases of the junction unmatched. TCR beta libraries were made by quantitative 5'-RACE with molecular barcodes. TCRdb reanalysed the 5' RACE reads using MiXCR and keeps one entry per CDR3 protein. The table records around 230,000 distinct CDR3 sequences, 8% to 9.5% of them present only once. The chain carries TRBV29-1 and TRBJ2-1, with 8 bases identical to TRBD1. The sample consisted of blood, either unsorted or a sorted T cell fraction (not recorded which). The TCR comes from a male donor with ankylosing spondylitis or in good health (not recorded which). The DNA of the CDR3 is TGCAGCGTGGCCGGGACAGGCTATTACAATGAGCAGTTCTTC. It specifies CSVAGTGYYNEQFF.